The rows below give T cell receptor beta chains drawn from one sample of a study of cytomegalovirus exposure and HLA in healthy donors. Generated by immunoSEQ multiplex PCR, the TCRdb table keeps only in-frame clones and is missing some. The sample shows around 70,000 clones, 70% to 90% of them seen only once. The specimen was PBMCs. The receptors were sampled from a human donor in good health. Both conserved end residues are part of each CDR3. A D gene is named only where the DNA matches it firmly. The listing skips clone size in some rows; elsewhere it reads once, few, many or a size class.

>TRBJ1-5|.|14|TRBV9|.
TGTGCCAGCAGCCCTAGGTATGAGAATCAGCCCCAGCATTTT
CASSPRYENQPQHF
>TRBJ2-3|.|13|TRBV2|few
TGTGCCAGCAGTGTCTCTCTCACAGATACGCAGTATTTT
CASSVSLTDTQYF
>TRBJ2-7|TRBD2|14|TRBV5-1|.
TGCGCCAGCAGCTCGATAGCGGGGGGCCACGAGCAGTACTTC
CASSSIAGGHEQYF
>TRBJ1-1|.|14|TRBV7-2|.
TGTGCCAGCAGCCGAGGGGGGGGAGGAACTGAAGCTTTCTTT
CASSRGGGGTEAFF
>TRBJ1-5|.|12|TRBV7-9|once
TGTTCCAGCAGCTCGGGTGATCAGCCCCAGCATTTT
CSSSSGDQPQHF
>TRBJ2-1|.|14|TRBV11-3|.
TGTGCCAGCAGCCCTAGGGGGTGGGTTGATGAGCAGTTCTTC
CASSPRGWVDEQFF
>TRBJ2-7|.|14|TRBV19|.
TGTGCCAGTAGTACCAAACCCGGCTCCTACGAGCAGTACTTC
CASSTKPGSYEQYF
>TRBJ2-3|TRBD2|18|TRBV4-2|few
TGTGCCAGCAGCCAATTCACCCTAAGCGGGGGGCCAACAGATACGCAGTATTTT
CASSQFTLSGGPTDTQYF
>TRBJ2-5|TRBD2|16|TRBV11-2|.
TGTGCCAGCAGCTTACTAAGGCCTAGCGGGCAAGAGACCCAGTACTTC
CASSLLRPSGQETQYF
>TRBJ2-5|.|14|TRBV19|.
TGTGCCAGTAGTAGCGGGACAGCTCAAGAGACCCAGTACTTC
CASSSGTAQETQYF
>TRBJ2-5|TRBD1|13|TRBV5-6|.
TGTGCCAGCAGCCCGGGACAGGGAGAGACCCAGTACTTC
CASSPGQGETQYF
>TRBJ1-2|TRBD1|14|TRBV19|.
TGTGCCAGTAGTACTCGACAGGGCAACTATGGCTACACCTTC
CASSTRQGNYGYTF
>TRBJ1-3|.|16|TRBV11-2|once
TGTGCCAGCAGCCCGGGCGGGGGTGTCTCTGGAAACACCATATATTTT
CASSPGGGVSGNTIYF
>TRBJ1-1|.|14|TRBV28|.
TGTGCCAGCAGTTTATCCACAGAACCGGTAGAAGCTTTCTTT
CASSLSTEPVEAFF